What follows are 12 T cell receptor beta chains derived from one specimen sequenced in a study of CD8 T cells in Susac syndrome. RNA in amounts of about 0.5 to 1 ug was reverse transcribed with random hexamers. TCRdb reanalysed the immunoSEQ multiplex PCR reads using MiXCR and keeps one entry per CDR3 protein. Of 400,000 to 550,000 distinct CDR3 sequences in the sample, more than 80% are singletons; the top ten hold approximately 0.12%. Sequences were obtained from CD8+ T cells from PBMCs. These receptors were collected from a human donor with multiple sclerosis.

The rearrangement links TRBV6-5 to TRBJ1-1; 9 bases line up with TRBD1. The germline gives CDR1 MNHEY, CDR2 SVGAGI. The V gene end was trimmed by 11 bases and the J gene end by 5 bases; junction bases not matched to a gene: 3. The CDR3 runs 11 residues. This CDR3 reads CACGTGTEAFF. The CDR3 DNA reads TGTGCCTGCGGGACAGGGACTGAAGCTTTCTTT.

The rearrangement joins TRBV12-3 or TRBV12-4 to TRBJ2-1; D remains unclear. Trimming removed 5 bases at V and 9 bases at J, with 14 bases between. This CDR3 is 13 amino acids long. The DNA of the CDR3 is TGTGCCAGCAGTCCCCCTCTGGCGGTTGAGCAGTTCTTC. Residues: CASSPPLAVEQFF.

V is TRBV5-4 and J is TRBJ2-7; the D gene could be TRBD1 or TRBD2 (5 bases each). The germline gives CDR1 SGHNT, CDR2 YYREEE (reference sequence). V was cut by 4 bases and J by 7 bases, with 18 bases left in between. The CDR3 consists of 14 residues. For the CDR3, the DNA is TGTGCCAGCAGCCAAGGGGACGTGGAAGTGGAGCAGTACTTC. Translated, it gives CASSQGDVEVEQYF.

The V gene is TRBV5-1, the J gene TRBJ2-1, with TRBD2 matching over 10 bases. The V gene's germline CDR1 is SGHRS and CDR2 YFSETQ. The CDR3 is 14 residues long. Trimming removed 6 bases from V and 4 bases from J; junction bases left unmatched: 4. The CDR3 is CASTPSGGYNEQFF. For the CDR3, the DNA is TGCGCCAGCACCCCTAGCGGGGGATACAATGAGCAGTTCTTC. The full variable domain, with the rest looked up from reference TRBV5-1 and TRBJ2-1, is KAGVTQTPRYLIKTRGQQVTLSCSPISGHRSVSWYQQTPGQGLQFLFEYFSETQRNKGNFPGRFSGRQFSNSRSEMNVSTLELGDSALYLCASTPSGGYNEQFFGPGTRLTVL.

This sequence joins TRBV12-3 or TRBV12-4 and TRBJ2-5, with a weak D call TRBD2 (5 bases). Trimming shortened V by 3 bases and J by 0 bases, and 14 bases separated the two germline ends. This CDR3 region has 16 residues. The CDR3 here is CASSFTGGGYQETQYF. The CDR3 DNA follows: TGTGCCAGCAGTTTCACCGGCGGCGGGTACCAAGAGACCCAGTACTTC.

J is TRBJ2-2 and V is TRBV9; perhaps TRBD1 as D (7 bases). V lost 4 bases and J 4 bases, leaving 11 bases between the germline ends. The germline CDR1 and CDR2 sequences are SGDLS and YYNGEE. CDR3 length equals 14 residues. CDR3 region: CASSQGGLTGELFF. The CDR3 bases are TGTGCCAGCAGCCAGGGGGGTCTCACCGGGGAGCTGTTTTTT.

The chain uses TRBV27 and TRBJ2-7, with 8 bases aligning to TRBD1. The V and J ends lost 4 bases and 2 bases, in that order; junction bases with no gene match: 1. Germline V gene sequence: CDR1 MNHEY, CDR2 SMNVEV (reference sequence). This CDR3 comprises 13 residues. The CDR3 region is CASSSTGAYEQYF. The CDR3 bases are TGTGCCAGCAGTTCGACAGGGGCCTACGAGCAGTACTTC.

V is TRBV2 and J is TRBJ1-1; D ambiguous. CDR1 is SNHLY, CDR2 FYNNEI, per germline. V lost 0 bases and J lost 1, with 12 bases in between. CDR3 size: 16 residues. The CDR3 loop is CASSEALLAENTEAFF. The CDR3 coding sequence is TGTGCCAGCAGTGAAGCGCTTCTGGCGGAGAACACTGAAGCTTTCTTT.

This clonotype came up a few times. The genes are TRBV6-1 and TRBJ2-3, with TRBD2 identical over 12 bases. V was clipped by 5 bases and J by 4 bases; unmatched bases: 4. The CDR3 is made up of 15 amino acids. Germline V gene data show CDR1 as MNHNS and CDR2 as SASEGT. The CDR3 region is CASSPLAGGADTQYF. Written as DNA, the CDR3 is TGTGCCAGCAGTCCACTAGCGGGAGGCGCAGATACGCAGTATTTT.

The chain recombines TRBV27 with TRBJ2-7; tentatively, D is TRBD1 (6 bases). This CDR3 spans 13 amino acids. CDR1 is MNHEY and CDR2 is SMNVEV in the germline V gene (reference sequence). Trimming shortened V by 5 bases and J by 3 bases, and 11 bases separated the two germline ends. The CDR3 DNA reads TGTGCCAGCAGTGTGGGGGCGAACTACGAGCAGTACTTC. Protein sequence: CASSVGANYEQYF.

The rearrangement joins TRBV27 to TRBJ2-7, with 12 positions matching TRBD2. The CDR3 totals 16 residues. Germline V gives CDR1 MNHEY, CDR2 SMNVEV (reference sequence). Trimming at V came to 2 bases and at J to 3 bases, leaving 5 bases not matched to a gene. The CDR3 DNA reads TGTGCCAGCAGTTTAACCGGGACTAGCGGGCACTACGAGCAGTACTTC. Its translation: CASSLTGTSGHYEQYF.

Of note for this clonotype: The junction departs from the called germline gene at one end, perhaps through a read error. The J gene is TRBJ2-1, the V gene TRBV29-1, with 16 bases identical to TRBD2. CDR3 length: 15 amino acids. The germline gives CDR1 SQVTM, CDR2 ANQGSEA. CDR3 region: CSAGTSGRESNEQFF. DNA for the CDR3: TGCAGCGCTGGGACTAGCGGGAGGGAGAGCAATGAGCAATTCTTC.